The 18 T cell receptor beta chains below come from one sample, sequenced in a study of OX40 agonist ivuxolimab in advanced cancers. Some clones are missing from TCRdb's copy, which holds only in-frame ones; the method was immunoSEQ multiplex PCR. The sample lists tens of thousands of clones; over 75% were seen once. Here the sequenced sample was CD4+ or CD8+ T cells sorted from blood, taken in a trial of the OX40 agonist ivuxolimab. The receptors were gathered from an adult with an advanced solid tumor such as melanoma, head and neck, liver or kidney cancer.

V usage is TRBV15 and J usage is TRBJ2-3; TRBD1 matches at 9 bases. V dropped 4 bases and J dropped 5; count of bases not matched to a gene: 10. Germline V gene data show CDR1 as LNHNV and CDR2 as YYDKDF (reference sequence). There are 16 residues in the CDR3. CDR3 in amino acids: CATSTGGQGGRDTQYF. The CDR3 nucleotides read TGTGCCACCAGCACGGGGGGACAGGGAGGTCGAGATACGCAGTATTTT.

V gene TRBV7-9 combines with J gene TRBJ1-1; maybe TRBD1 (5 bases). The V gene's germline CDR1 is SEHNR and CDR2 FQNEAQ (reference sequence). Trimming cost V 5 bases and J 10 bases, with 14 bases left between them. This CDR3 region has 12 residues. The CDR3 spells CASSQNVGGAFF. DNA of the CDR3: TGTGCCAGCAGCCAGAACGTGGGGGGAGCTTTCTTT.

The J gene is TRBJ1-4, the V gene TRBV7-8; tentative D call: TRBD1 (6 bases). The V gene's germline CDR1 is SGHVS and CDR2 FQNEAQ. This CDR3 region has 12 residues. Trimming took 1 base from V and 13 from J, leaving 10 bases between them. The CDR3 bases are TGTGCCAGCAGCTTAGAACACAGGGCACTGTTTTTT. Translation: CASSLEHRALFF. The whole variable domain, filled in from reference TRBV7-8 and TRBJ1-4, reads GAGVSQSPRYKVAKRGQDVALRCDPISGHVSLFWYQQALGQGPEFLTYFQNEAQLDKSGLPSDRFFAERPEGSVSTLKIQRTQQEDSAVYLCASSLEHRALFFGSGTQLSVL.

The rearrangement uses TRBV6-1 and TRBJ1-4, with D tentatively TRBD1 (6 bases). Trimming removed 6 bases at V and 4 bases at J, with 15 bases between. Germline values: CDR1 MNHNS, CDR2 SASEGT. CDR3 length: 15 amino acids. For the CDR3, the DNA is TGTGCCAGCAGCCTCTCGACAGGATTTAATGAAAAACTGTTTTTT. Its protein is CASSLSTGFNEKLFF.

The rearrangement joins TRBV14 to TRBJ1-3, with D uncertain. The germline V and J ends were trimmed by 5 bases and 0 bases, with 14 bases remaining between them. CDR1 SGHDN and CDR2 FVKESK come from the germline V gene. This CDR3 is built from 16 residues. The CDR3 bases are TGTGCCAGCAGCGCCCCCGGGCCCTTCTCTGGAAACACCATATATTTT. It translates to CASSAPGPFSGNTIYF. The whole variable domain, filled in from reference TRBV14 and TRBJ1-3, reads EAGVTQFPSHSVIEKGQTVTLRCDPISGHDNLYWYRRVMGKEIKFLLHFVKESKQDESGMPNNRFLAERTGGTYSTLKVQPAELEDSGVYFCASSAPGPFSGNTIYFGEGSWLTVV.

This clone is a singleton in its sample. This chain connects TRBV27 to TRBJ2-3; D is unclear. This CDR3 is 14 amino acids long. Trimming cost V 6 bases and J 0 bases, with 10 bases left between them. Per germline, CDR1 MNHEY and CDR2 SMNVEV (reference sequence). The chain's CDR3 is CASRKTFSTDTQYF. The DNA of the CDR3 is TGTGCCAGCAGGAAAACCTTTAGCACAGATACGCAGTATTTT.

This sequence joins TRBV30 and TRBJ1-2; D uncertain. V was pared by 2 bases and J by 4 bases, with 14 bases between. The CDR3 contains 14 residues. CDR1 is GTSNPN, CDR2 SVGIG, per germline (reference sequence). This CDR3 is CAWSKVVPIYGYTF. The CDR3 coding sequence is TGTGCCTGGAGTAAGGTAGTGCCGATCTATGGCTACACCTTC.

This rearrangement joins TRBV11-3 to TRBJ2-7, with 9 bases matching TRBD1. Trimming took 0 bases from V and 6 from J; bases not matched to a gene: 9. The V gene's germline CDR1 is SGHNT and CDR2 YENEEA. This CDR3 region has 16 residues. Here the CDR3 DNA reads TGTGCCAGCAGCTTAGATGAGGGACAGGGCGGGATCGAGCAGTACTTC. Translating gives CASSLDEGQGGIEQYF. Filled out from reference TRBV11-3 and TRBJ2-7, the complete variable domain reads EAGVVQSPRYKIIEKKQPVAFWCNPISGHNTLYWYLQNLGQGPELLIRYENEEAVDDSQLPKDRFSAERLKGVDSTLKIQPAELGDSAVYLCASSLDEGQGGIEQYFGPGTRLTVT.

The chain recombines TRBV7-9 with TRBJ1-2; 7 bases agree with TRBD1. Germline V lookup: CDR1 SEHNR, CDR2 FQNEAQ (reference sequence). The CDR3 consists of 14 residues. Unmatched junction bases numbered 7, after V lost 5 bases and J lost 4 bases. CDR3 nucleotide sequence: TGTGCCAGCAGCCCGCGACAGGGCGGCTATGGCTACACCTTC. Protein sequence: CASSPRQGGYGYTF.

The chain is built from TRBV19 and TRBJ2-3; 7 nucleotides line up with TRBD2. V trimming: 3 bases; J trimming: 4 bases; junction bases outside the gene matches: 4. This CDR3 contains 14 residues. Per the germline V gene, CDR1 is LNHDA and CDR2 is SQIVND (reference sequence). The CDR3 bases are TGTGCCAGTAGTATCGGCGGGAGTCCAGATACGCAGTATTTT. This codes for CASSIGGSPDTQYF.

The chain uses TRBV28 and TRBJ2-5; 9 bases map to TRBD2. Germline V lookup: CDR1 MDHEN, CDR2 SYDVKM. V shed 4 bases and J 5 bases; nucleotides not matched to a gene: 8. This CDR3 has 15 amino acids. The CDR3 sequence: CASSSPGSGGETQYF. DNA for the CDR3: TGTGCCAGCAGTTCCCCGGGTAGCGGGGGTGAGACCCAGTACTTC.

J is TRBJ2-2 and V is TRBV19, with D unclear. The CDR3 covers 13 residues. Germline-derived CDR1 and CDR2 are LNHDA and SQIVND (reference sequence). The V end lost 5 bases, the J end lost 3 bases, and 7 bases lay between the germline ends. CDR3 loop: CASSYTDTGELFF. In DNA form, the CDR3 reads TGTGCCAGTAGTTACACTGACACCGGGGAGCTGTTTTTT.

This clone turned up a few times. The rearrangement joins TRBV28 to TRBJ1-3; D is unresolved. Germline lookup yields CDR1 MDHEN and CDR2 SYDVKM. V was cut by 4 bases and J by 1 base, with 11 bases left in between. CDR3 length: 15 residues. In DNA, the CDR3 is TGTGCCAGCAGTTCCTCGTGGATTTCTGGAAACACCATATATTTT. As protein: CASSSSWISGNTIYF.

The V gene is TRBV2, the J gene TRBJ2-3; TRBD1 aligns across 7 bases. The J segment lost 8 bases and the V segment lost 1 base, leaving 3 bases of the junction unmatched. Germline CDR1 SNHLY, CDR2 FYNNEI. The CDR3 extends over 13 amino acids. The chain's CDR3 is CASSEGTGVTQYF. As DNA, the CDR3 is TGTGCCAGCAGTGAAGGTACAGGGGTTACGCAGTATTTT.

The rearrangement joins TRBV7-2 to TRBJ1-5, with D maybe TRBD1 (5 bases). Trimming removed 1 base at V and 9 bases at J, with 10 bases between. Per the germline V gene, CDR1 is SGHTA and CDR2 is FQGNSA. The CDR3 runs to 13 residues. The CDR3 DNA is TGTGCCAGCAGCTTAGATGGTCAGGGGCCCCAGCATTTT. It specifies CASSLDGQGPQHF.

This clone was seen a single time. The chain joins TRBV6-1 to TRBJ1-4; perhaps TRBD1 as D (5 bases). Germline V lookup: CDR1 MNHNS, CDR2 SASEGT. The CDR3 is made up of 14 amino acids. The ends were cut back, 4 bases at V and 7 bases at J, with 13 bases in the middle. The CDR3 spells CASSVNRQSEKLFF. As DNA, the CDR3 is TGTGCCAGCAGTGTTAACAGGCAAAGTGAAAAACTGTTTTTT.

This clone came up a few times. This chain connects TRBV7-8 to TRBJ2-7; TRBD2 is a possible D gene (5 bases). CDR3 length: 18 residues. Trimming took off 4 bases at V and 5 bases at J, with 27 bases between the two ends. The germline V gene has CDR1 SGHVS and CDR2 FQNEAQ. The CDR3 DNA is TGTGCCAGCAGCTCGACCCGGTTCGAGAGGGCTTTAAGGAACGAGCAGTACTTC. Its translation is CASSSTRFERALRNEQYF.

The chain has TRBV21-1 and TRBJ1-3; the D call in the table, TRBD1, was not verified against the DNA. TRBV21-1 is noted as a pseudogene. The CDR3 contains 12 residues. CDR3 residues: CASTSTGAAIYF. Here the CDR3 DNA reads TGTGCCAGCACCTCGACAGGGGCCGCCATATATTTT.